This is a list of T cell receptor beta chains from one sample in a study of blood T cell repertoires in COVID-19. TCRdb keeps only in-frame clones here, not all; method: immunoSEQ multiplex PCR. Found here are about 200,000 clones, about nine tenths of them singletons; the top ten hold less than 7.5%. The sample taken for sequencing was peripheral blood. These receptors were collected from a man aged 55 to 69 who had recovered from COVID-19. CDR3s include the opening cysteine and the closing phenylalanine or tryptophan. D genes are given only for firm matches. Size tells how often a clone was seen (once, few, many) or the class of an expanded clone, and some rows leave it out.

size	D	V	J	DNA	CDR3
-	TRBD2	TRBV9	TRBJ2-3	TGTGCCAGCAGCGTAGGGACTAGCGGGGCTAGCACAGATACGCAGTATTTT	CASSVGTSGASTDTQYF
-	-	TRBV28	TRBJ2-7	TGTGCCAGCAGTTTATTCCAGGGGGGAAGGAGCGAGCAGTACTTC	CASSLFQGGRSEQYF
-	-	TRBV18	TRBJ2-1	TGTGCCAGCTCACTATGGACAGACAATGAGCAGTTCTTC	CASSLWTDNEQFF
-	TRBD1	TRBV5-1	TRBJ2-5	TGCGCCAGCAGGGTCGGCCTTGGACAGGGGGTCCAAGAGACCCAGTACTTC	CASRVGLGQGVQETQYF
-	TRBD1	TRBV7-9	TRBJ2-2	TGTGCCAGCAGCACGGGGCAGGGGGCGCCTCCCGGGGAGCTGTTTTTT	CASSTGQGAPPGELFF
-	TRBD2	TRBV10-3	TRBJ2-7	TGTGCCATCAGTGCCCCGACTAGCGGGAGTACGGCCGAGCAGTACTTC	CAISAPTSGSTAEQYF
-	TRBD1	TRBV27	TRBJ2-1	TGTGCCAGCAGTTTCGGACAGGGTCACTACAATGAGCAGTTCTTC	CASSFGQGHYNEQFF
-	-	TRBV29-1	TRBJ2-5	TGCAGCGTTGAAGTCCCATTCGCGGTGGAGACCCAGTACTTC	CSVEVPFAVETQYF
-	-	TRBV6-5	TRBJ1-2	TGTGCCAGCAGTTACTCGAAGTTTTACAGGGCCTATGGCTACACCTTC	CASSYSKFYRAYGYTF
-	-	TRBV7-2	TRBJ2-5	TGTGCCAGCAGCTTTCCAGGTCCCTACCAAGAGACCCAGTACTTC	CASSFPGPYQETQYF
-	TRBD1	TRBV18	TRBJ1-2	TGTGCCAGCTCACTCGGCCCGACAGGGAACTATCATGGCTACACCTTC	CASSLGPTGNYHGYTF
-	-	TRBV28	TRBJ2-3	TGTGCCAGCAGTTTAGGAGCAGGGGCGGATACGCAGTATTTT	CASSLGAGADTQYF
-	TRBD2	TRBV28	TRBJ2-1	TGTGCCAGCAGTTTTAGGACTAGCGGGGACAATGAGCAGTTCTTC	CASSFRTSGDNEQFF
-	TRBD2	TRBV19	TRBJ2-1	TGTGCCAGTAGTATAGAAAGGCCAGCGGGAGCTCTCAATGAGCAGTTCTTC	CASSIERPAGALNEQFF
-	-	TRBV12-3/TRBV12-4	TRBJ2-2	TGTGCCAGCAGTTTACCGGGTGGGGAGCTGTTTTTT	CASSLPGGELFF
-	-	TRBV6-5	TRBJ2-3	TGTGCCAGCAGCTACCTGGCGGCCCTGGCGAATACGCAGTATTTT	CASSYLAALANTQYF
-	-	TRBV19	TRBJ2-3	TGTGCCAGTAGTACCCAAGCGTGGACAGATACGCAGTATTTT	CASSTQAWTDTQYF
-	TRBD2	TRBV12-5	TRBJ2-3	TGTGCTAGTGGCCGGACTAGCGTAGATACGCAGTATTTT	CASGRTSVDTQYF
-	TRBD1	TRBV7-6	TRBJ2-7	TGTGCCAGCAGCTTCGGGACAGGGCAATCCTACGAGCAGTACTTC	CASSFGTGQSYEQYF
-	-	TRBV19	TRBJ1-1	TGTGCCAGTAGTAGGCGCCGGGGGATGAACACTGAAGCTTTCTTT	CASSRRRGMNTEAFF
-	TRBD2	TRBV19	TRBJ2-1	TGTGCCAGTAGAGTAACGACTAGCGGGAGTCTCAATGAGCAGTTCTTC	CASRVTTSGSLNEQFF
-	-	TRBV19	TRBJ1-5	TGTGCCAGTAGTATAGGTAGAGATCAGCCCCAGCATTTT	CASSIGRDQPQHF
-	-	TRBV2	TRBJ2-3	TGTGCCAGCAGTCGTCGACAGAACACAGATACGCAGTATTTT	CASSRRQNTDTQYF
-	TRBD1	TRBV5-1	TRBJ2-7	TGCGCCACCAAAATGGACAGGGGGATGTACGAGCAGTACTTC	CATKMDRGMYEQYF
few	TRBD1	TRBV7-3	TRBJ2-1	TGTGCCAGCAGCCCGTTGCCGACAGGGGCCTACAATGAGCAGTTCTTC	CASSPLPTGAYNEQFF
-	-	TRBV5-4	TRBJ2-1	TGTGCCAGCAGCAACGCTGGACAGTTATCCTACAATGAGCAGTTCTTC	CASSNAGQLSYNEQFF
-	-	TRBV25-1	TRBJ2-4	TGTGCCAGCAGCCAGCGACGGGGGGCCAAAAACATTCAGTACTTC	CASSQRRGAKNIQYF
-	TRBD1	TRBV10-3	TRBJ2-5	TGTGCCATCAGTGAGCCGACAGGGGGCAAAGAGACCCAGTACTTC	CAISEPTGGKETQYF
-	TRBD1	TRBV19	TRBJ2-3	TGTGCCAGTAAAAACCGTCGACAGGGGAATTATCACCACACAGATACGCAGTATTTT	CASKNRRQGNYHHTDTQYF
-	TRBD1	TRBV29-1	TRBJ1-2	TGCAGCGTGTCGACAGGGGGTTACTATGGCTACACCTTC	CSVSTGGYYGYTF
-	TRBD2	TRBV11-2	TRBJ2-1	TGTGCCAGCAGCTTAGACACCGGACTAGCGGGGGACAGGTCCTACAATGAGCAGTTCTTC	CASSLDTGLAGDRSYNEQFF
-	-	TRBV7-9	TRBJ2-5	TGTGCCAGCAGCCCCTACCGGGACCAAGAGACCCAGTACTTC	CASSPYRDQETQYF
-	TRBD1	TRBV15	TRBJ1-3	TGTGCCACCAGCAGGGGACAGGGGGGAAGCTCTGGAAACACCATATATTTT	CATSRGQGGSSGNTIYF
-	-	TRBV27	TRBJ2-2	TGTGCCAGCACCCGAGGAGGGAACACCGGGGAGCTGTTTTTT	CASTRGGNTGELFF
-	TRBD1	TRBV11-3	TRBJ1-5	TGTGCCAGCAGCCCCGACAGGGCGAGGCAGCCCCAGCATTTT	CASSPDRARQPQHF
-	TRBD1	TRBV5-4	TRBJ2-7	TGTGCCAGCAGCCCGAAGGACAGGGGCCCCTACGAGCAGTACTTC	CASSPKDRGPYEQYF
-	-	TRBV5-1	TRBJ2-5	TGCGCCAGCAGCTTGGAGGGGCCGGAGACCCAGTACTTC	CASSLEGPETQYF
-	-	TRBV25-1	TRBJ2-3	TGTGCCAGCAGTGAGACTAGCACAGATACGCAGTATTTT	CASSETSTDTQYF
once	-	TRBV4-1	TRBJ2-7	TGCGCCAGCAGCCAAGAAGAACAGAACCTTTACGAGCAGTACTTC	CASSQEEQNLYEQYF
-	TRBD2	TRBV5-1	TRBJ2-3	TGCGCCAGCAGCTTGGAGGGCGGCGGGGGGCTAGGAGATACGCAGTATTTT	CASSLEGGGGLGDTQYF
-	TRBD1	TRBV6-5	TRBJ1-1	TGTGCCAGCAGTTACACGGGACAGGGCCAGTTCACTTTT	CASSYTGQGQFTF
-	TRBD1	TRBV5-8	TRBJ1-1	TGTGCCAGCAGCTTGAAGGGGGCAGGAACTGAAGCTTTCTTT	CASSLKGAGTEAFF
-	TRBD1	TRBV19	TRBJ1-5	TGTGCCAGCTCCGGGACAGGGGACAATCAGCCCCAGCATTTT	CASSGTGDNQPQHF
-	-	TRBV30	TRBJ2-1	TGTGCCTGGAGTAGGCCTAGCCTCCATGGGGGGGAGCAGTTCTTC	CAWSRPSLHGGEQFF
-	-	TRBV19	TRBJ1-2	TGTGCCAGTAGTATAGGGGGGGACTATGGCTACACCTTC	CASSIGGDYGYTF
-	TRBD1	TRBV6-6	TRBJ2-6	TGTGCCAGCATCTCAGGGGGAGCAGGGGCCAACGTCCTGACTTTC	CASISGGAGANVLTF
-	-	TRBV5-1	TRBJ2-7	TGCGCCAGCCGACTAGGGAGCGAGCAGTACTTC	CASRLGSEQYF
-	-	TRBV7-3	TRBJ2-1	TGTGCCAGCAGCCCATCCCCAGGGGCTAACAATGAGCAGTTCTTC	CASSPSPGANNEQFF
few	-	TRBV5-1	TRBJ1-3	TGCGCCAGCAGCAGGGGCGCGACTGTTTACTCTGGAAACACCATATATTTT	CASSRGATVYSGNTIYF
-	TRBD2	TRBV5-5	TRBJ2-1	TGTGCCAGCAGCTTGGAGTTGCTTACGGGAGGATCCTACAATGAGCAGTTCTTC	CASSLELLTGGSYNEQFF